Listed below are T cell receptor beta chains from one sample, sequenced in a study of blood T cell repertoires in COVID-19. The assay was immunoSEQ multiplex PCR, and TCRdb's table has in-frame clones only and misses some. The table has 200,000 to 250,000 clones, approximately 85% seen once. What was sequenced was peripheral blood. The receptor source for this set is a woman in her 70s with COVID-19, enrolled during active disease. The conserved cysteine and the conserved F or W are not part of the CDR3 here.

V,J,CDR3
TRBV29-1,TRBJ2-7,SAQGGYDEQY
TRBV29-1,TRBJ1-1,SVVPGTEAF
TRBV5-5,TRBJ2-7,ASSPQGAQASYEQY
TRBV25-1,TRBJ2-5,ASSEVHRAQETQY
TRBV19,TRBJ1-3,ASRDRGSGNTIY
TRBV6-6,TRBJ1-3,ASSYSRGHGNTIY
TRBV6-2/TRBV6-3,TRBJ1-1,ASSYREGQAHGEAF
TRBV29-1,TRBJ2-3,SVDGLAGGRTDTQY
TRBV28,TRBJ2-7,ASKGTVYEQY
TRBV7-8,TRBJ1-1,ASSLGTGEAF
TRBV2,TRBJ1-5,ASRHRYGNQPQH
TRBV11-2,TRBJ2-7,ASSSTSGGYEQY
TRBV27,TRBJ1-1,ASRRTGEGTEAF
TRBV29-1,TRBJ2-1,SVGTGGYNEQF
TRBV2,TRBJ1-2,ASLLDNWDGYT
TRBV19,TRBJ2-1,ASRTTGGSYNEQF
TRBV21-1,TRBJ1-2,ASSNRQGGYT
TRBV14,TRBJ1-2,ASSQTVNYGYT
TRBV9,TRBJ1-2,ASSVGARNNYGYT
TRBV3-1/TRBV3-2,TRBJ1-1,ASSLPRAGTEAF
TRBV19,TRBJ2-5,ASSMGSRSLETQY
TRBV9,TRBJ2-5,ASSVVAGGQETQY
TRBV7-8,TRBJ1-4,ASSRRQTTNEKLF
TRBV27,TRBJ1-4,ASSSVGLGDEKLF
TRBV3-1/TRBV3-2,TRBJ1-3,ASRNDRGGNTIY
TRBV27,TRBJ2-5,ASSRVLGSGAQETQY
TRBV4-1,TRBJ2-1,ASSQGHENEQF
TRBV18,TRBJ1-5,ASSLWGQPQH
TRBV3-1/TRBV3-2,TRBJ2-3,ASSPTRVVSDTQY
TRBV24-1,TRBJ1-2,ATSDAPTGGNYGYT
TRBV19,TRBJ1-1,ATTTGAAMNTEAF
TRBV9,TRBJ2-7,ASSEGGYAGQY
TRBV11-2,TRBJ2-5,ASSGRVAETQY
TRBV7-8,TRBJ2-7,ASSYSGLENYEQY
TRBV5-1,TRBJ2-2,ASSPDGTSGLANTGELF
TRBV19,TRBJ1-4,ASSRTLLFNEKLF
TRBV3-1/TRBV3-2,TRBJ1-1,ASSQAGIDNTEAF
TRBV9,TRBJ2-1,ASSVYSASYNEQF
TRBV12-3/TRBV12-4,TRBJ1-2,ASSRGQNYGYT
TRBV5-1,TRBJ2-5,ASSFGETQY
TRBV12-5,TRBJ1-1,ASGLVNLQGGKLNTEAF